This TCR beta chain was captured by sequencing in a study of blood T cell repertoires in COVID-19. Whole-study context: Sample material is recorded as cDNA or gDNA derived from T cells, B-cell-depleted T cells, or PBMCs.

Seattle's enrolled individuals joined amid active infection and were then monitored longitudinally. The data were produced by immunoSEQ multiplex PCR, yet TCRdb's version contains in-frame clones alone and is incomplete. Of 60,000 to 65,000 clones listed, roughly 84% are singletons. Between the trimmed V and J ends, which lost 3 bases and 8 bases, there was a span of 6 bases. The CDR3 covers 11 residues. Germline assignment: CDR1 SGDLS and CDR2 YYNGEE. The count of this clone is one. The sequenced material came from peripheral blood. This receptor was obtained from a man aged 60 to 75 with COVID-19, enrolled during active disease. This chain links TRBV9 with TRBJ1-3; D is unresolved. CDR3 sequence reads: CASSGEDTIYF. The CDR3 nucleotides are TGTGCCAGCAGCGGGGAGGACACCATATATTTT.